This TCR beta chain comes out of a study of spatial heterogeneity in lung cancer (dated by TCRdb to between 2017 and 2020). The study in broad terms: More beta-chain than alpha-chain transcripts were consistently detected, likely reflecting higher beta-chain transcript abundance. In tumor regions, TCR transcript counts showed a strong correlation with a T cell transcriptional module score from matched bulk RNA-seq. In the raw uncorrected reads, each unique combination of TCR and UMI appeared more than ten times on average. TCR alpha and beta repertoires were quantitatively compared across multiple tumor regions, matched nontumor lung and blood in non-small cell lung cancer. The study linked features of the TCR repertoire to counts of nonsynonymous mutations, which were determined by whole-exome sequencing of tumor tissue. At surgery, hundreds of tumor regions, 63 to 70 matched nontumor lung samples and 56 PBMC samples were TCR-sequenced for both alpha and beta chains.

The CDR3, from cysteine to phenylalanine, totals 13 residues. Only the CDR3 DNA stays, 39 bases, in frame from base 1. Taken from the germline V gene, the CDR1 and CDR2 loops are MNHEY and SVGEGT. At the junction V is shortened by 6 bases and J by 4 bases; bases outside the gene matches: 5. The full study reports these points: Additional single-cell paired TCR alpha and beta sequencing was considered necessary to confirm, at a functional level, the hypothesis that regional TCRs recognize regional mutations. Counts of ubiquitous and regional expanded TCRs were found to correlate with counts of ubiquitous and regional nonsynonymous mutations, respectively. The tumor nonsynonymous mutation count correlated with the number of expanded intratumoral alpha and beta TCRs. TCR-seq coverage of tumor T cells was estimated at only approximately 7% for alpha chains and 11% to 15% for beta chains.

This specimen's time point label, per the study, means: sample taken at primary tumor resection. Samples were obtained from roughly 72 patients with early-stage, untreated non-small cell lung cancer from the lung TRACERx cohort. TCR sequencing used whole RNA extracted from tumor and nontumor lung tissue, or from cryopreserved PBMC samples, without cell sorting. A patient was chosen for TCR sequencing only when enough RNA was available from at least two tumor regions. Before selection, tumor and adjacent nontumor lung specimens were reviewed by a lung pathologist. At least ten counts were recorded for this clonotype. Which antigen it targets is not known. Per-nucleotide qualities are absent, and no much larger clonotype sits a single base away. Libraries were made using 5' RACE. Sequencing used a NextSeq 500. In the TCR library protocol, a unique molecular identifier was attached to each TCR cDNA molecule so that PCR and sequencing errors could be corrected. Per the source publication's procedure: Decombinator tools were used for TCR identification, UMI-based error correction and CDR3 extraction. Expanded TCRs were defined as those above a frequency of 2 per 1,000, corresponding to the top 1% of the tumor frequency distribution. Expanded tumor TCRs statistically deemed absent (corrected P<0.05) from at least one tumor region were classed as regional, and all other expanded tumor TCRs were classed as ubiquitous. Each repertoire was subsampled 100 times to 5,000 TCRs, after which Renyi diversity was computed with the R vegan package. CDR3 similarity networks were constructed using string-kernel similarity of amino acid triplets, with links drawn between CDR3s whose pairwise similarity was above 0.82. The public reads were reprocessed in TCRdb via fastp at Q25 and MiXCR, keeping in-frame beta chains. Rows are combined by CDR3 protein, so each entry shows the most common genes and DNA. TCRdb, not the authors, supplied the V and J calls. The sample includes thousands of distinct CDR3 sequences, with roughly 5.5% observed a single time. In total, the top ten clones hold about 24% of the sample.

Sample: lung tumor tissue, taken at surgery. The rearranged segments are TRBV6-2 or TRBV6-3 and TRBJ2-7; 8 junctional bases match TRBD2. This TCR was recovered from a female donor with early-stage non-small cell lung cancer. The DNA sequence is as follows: TGTGCCAGCAGGACTAGCGAGATTTACGAGCAGTACTTC. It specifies CASRTSEIYEQYF.